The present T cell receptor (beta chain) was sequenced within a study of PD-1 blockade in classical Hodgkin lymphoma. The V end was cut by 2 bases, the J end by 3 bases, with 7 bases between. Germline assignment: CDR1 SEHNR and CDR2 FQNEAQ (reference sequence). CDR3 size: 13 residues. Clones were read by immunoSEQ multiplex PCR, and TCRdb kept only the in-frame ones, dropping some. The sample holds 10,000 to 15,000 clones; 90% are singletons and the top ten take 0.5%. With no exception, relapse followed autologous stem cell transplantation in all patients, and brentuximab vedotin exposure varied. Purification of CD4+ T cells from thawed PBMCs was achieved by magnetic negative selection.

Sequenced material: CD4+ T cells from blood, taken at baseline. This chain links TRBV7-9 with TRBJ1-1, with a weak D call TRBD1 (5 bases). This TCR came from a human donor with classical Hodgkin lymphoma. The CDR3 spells CASSLQGYTEAFF. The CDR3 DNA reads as TGTGCCAGCAGCTTACAGGGCTACACTGAAGCTTTCTTT. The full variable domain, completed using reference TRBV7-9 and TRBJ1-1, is DTGVSQNPRHKITKRGQNVTFRCDPISEHNRLYWYRQTLGQGPEFLTYFQNEAQLEKSRLLSDRFSAERPKGSFSTLEIQRTEQGDSAMYLCASSLQGYTEAFFGQGTRLTVV.